Only a few counts were recorded for the clone carrying this TCR beta chain. This sample was taken from a study of cytomegalovirus exposure and HLA in healthy donors. Researchers ran the PCR with 60 Vbeta and 13 Jbeta primers. Measured with immunoSEQ multiplex PCR; TCRdb has only the in-frame clones, and not every one. Of over 150,000 clones listed, about 81% are singletons. Trimming removed 2 bases from V and 11 bases from J; junction bases left unmatched: 7. Germline CDR1 and CDR2: LNHDA and SQIVND (reference sequence). The CDR3 sequence is 15 residues long. The material sequenced was PBMCs. This receptor was taken from a man aged 25 to 40 in good health and CMV-seropositive. The chain has TRBV19 and TRBJ1-4; TRBD1 agrees at 11 bases. The CDR3 DNA is TGTGCCAGTAGTATACAAGGACAGGGGGCAGACAAACTGTTTTTT. It encodes CASSIQGQGADKLFF.